This T cell receptor beta chain is from a study of T cells after yellow fever vaccination. The study's findings and limits: Contamination of FACS-sorted repertoires by abundant clonotypes from the bulk population could occur.

The CDR3 is 14 residues long. Trimming pared 1 base from V and 2 bases from J, leaving 6 bases between. Germline CDR1 and CDR2: KGHSH and LQKENI. TCRdb re-called the 5' RACE reads with MiXCR, one entry per CDR3 protein. The sample holds 100,000 to 150,000 distinct CDR3 sequences, under 8% seen once. This clonotype was seen many times. Its antigen is unknown. The sample in question was CD4+ T cells sorted from PBMCs, obtained 10 days after the first yellow fever vaccination. The sequence derives from a man between 18 and 35 years old who received the YFV17D yellow fever vaccine. The J gene is TRBJ2-1, the V gene TRBV18, with D perhaps given as TRBD1 or TRBD2 (5 bases each). The CDR3 DNA reads TGTGCCAGCTCACCACTGGGACCCTACAATGAGCAGTTCTTC. Amino acids: CASSPLGPYNEQFF.